Here is one TCR beta chain with its context. The sample comes from a study of blood T cell repertoires in COVID-19. About the research overall: Italy, Spain and the United States were the sources of the convalescent and acute COVID-19 samples.

There are 14 residues in the CDR3. Per the germline V gene, CDR1 is SGHRS and CDR2 is YFSETQ. The V gene lost 0 bases and the J gene lost 7 bases, with 13 bases spanning the gap. The repertoire was sequenced with immunoSEQ multiplex PCR; TCRdb's copy has only in-frame clones and lacks some. The sample gives 200,000 or so clones, roughly 85% of which show up once; under 4% is in the top ten. The chain combines TRBV5-1 with TRBJ1-2; TRBD1 might be the D (5 bases). The sample consisted of PBMCs or T cells enriched from blood (not recorded which). The clonotype originates from a woman in her forties with acute COVID-19. This CDR3 reads CASSLAGRGGGYTF. For the CDR3, the DNA is TGCGCCAGCAGCTTGGCCGGGAGGGGCGGTGGCTACACCTTC.